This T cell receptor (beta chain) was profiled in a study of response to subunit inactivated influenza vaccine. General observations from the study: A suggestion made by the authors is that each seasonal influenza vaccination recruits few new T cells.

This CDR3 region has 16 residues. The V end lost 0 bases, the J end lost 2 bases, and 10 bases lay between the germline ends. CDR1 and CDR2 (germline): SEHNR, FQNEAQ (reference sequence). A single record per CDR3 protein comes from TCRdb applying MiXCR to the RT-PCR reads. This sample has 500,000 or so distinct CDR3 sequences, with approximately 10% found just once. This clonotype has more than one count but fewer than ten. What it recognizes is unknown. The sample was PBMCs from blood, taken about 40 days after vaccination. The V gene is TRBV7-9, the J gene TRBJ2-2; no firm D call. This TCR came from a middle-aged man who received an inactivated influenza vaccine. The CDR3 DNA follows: TGTGCCAGCAGCTTAGCGGTGCGAGGAAACACCGGGGAGCTGTTTTTT. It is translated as CASSLAVRGNTGELFF.